The T cell receptor beta chain under discussion was sequenced for a study of control samples from healthy donors and cancer patients. V lost 0 bases, J lost 6 bases, and 18 bases lay in between. The CDR3 totals 16 residues. From germline, CDR1 is MNHNS and CDR2 SASEGT. Method: immunoSEQ multiplex PCR; TCRdb's copy keeps in-frame clones and lacks some. The sample shows about 130,000 clones, 85% to 95% of them seen only once. This clonotype was sampled from a man aged 50-59 years with head and neck cancer. The sample taken for sequencing was PBMCs. The chain joins TRBV6-1 to TRBJ2-7; a weak D match, TRBD1 (6 bases). Written as DNA, the CDR3 is TGTGCCAGCAGTGAAGCGCTCACAGGGTCATCGGGCGAGCAGTACTTC. It encodes CASSEALTGSSGEQYF.